This is a list of T cell receptor beta chains from one sample in a study of vaccination and CD4 T cells after COVID-19. These receptors' targets are unknown. Each CDR3 protein is one row after TCRdb ran MiXCR on the PCR reads. This sample has under 20,000 distinct CDR3 sequences, with approximately 44% found just once. Sequenced material: CD4+ T cells from blood, cultured in vitro, taken after SARS-CoV-2 vaccination. These receptors were obtained from a human donor who had recovered from COVID-19. Both conserved end residues are part of each CDR3. The order of the fields is V gene, J gene, CDR3 protein.

v_call: TRBV7-2
j_call: TRBJ2-7
cdr3_aa: CASSLARGYEQYF

v_call: TRBV4-1
j_call: TRBJ1-3
cdr3_aa: CASSRLQGAGNTIYF

v_call: TRBV7-9
j_call: TRBJ1-1
cdr3_aa: CASSVPGTGGNTEAFF

v_call: TRBV7-9
j_call: TRBJ1-2
cdr3_aa: CASSLTSQGTRSRPYGYTF

v_call: TRBV4-2
j_call: TRBJ1-6
cdr3_aa: CASSQVRDGNSPLHF

v_call: TRBV12-3/TRBV12-4
j_call: TRBJ1-1
cdr3_aa: CASSSSVNTEAFF

v_call: TRBV7-2
j_call: TRBJ2-5
cdr3_aa: CASSKPGLAGGGETQYF

v_call: TRBV19
j_call: TRBJ1-6
cdr3_aa: CASTDRGNSPLHF

v_call: TRBV19
j_call: TRBJ2-7
cdr3_aa: CASSTHLAGEGYEQYF

v_call: TRBV6-1
j_call: TRBJ2-7
cdr3_aa: CASRREYEQYF

v_call: TRBV18
j_call: TRBJ2-7
cdr3_aa: CASSRGTGHEQYF

v_call: TRBV12-3/TRBV12-4
j_call: TRBJ2-2
cdr3_aa: CASNQLAGLTGELFF

v_call: TRBV5-4
j_call: TRBJ2-1
cdr3_aa: CASSLRTGTGSNEQFF

v_call: TRBV24-1
j_call: TRBJ1-2
cdr3_aa: CATNSRGQVYYGYTF

v_call: TRBV25-1
j_call: TRBJ2-1
cdr3_aa: CASSGPWGTSGSNEQFF

v_call: TRBV28
j_call: TRBJ1-5
cdr3_aa: CASSFREQPQHF

v_call: TRBV6-1
j_call: TRBJ1-5
cdr3_aa: CASSRTPNQPQHF

v_call: TRBV6-1
j_call: TRBJ1-6
cdr3_aa: CASSPHFTWYNSPLHF

v_call: TRBV20-1
j_call: TRBJ2-1
cdr3_aa: CSRLEVVYNEQFF

v_call: TRBV19
j_call: TRBJ2-5
cdr3_aa: CASRRGGGLQETQYF

v_call: TRBV6-1
j_call: TRBJ1-1
cdr3_aa: CATTQGAGGTEAFF

v_call: TRBV19
j_call: TRBJ1-2
cdr3_aa: CASITPGSYGYTF

v_call: TRBV7-9
j_call: TRBJ2-6
cdr3_aa: CASSLSGRRGANVLTF

v_call: TRBV2
j_call: TRBJ1-2
cdr3_aa: CARDQGGGNYGYTF

v_call: TRBV29-1
j_call: TRBJ1-6
cdr3_aa: CSVRLGGDSPLHF

v_call: TRBV7-2
j_call: TRBJ1-6
cdr3_aa: CASSLSQGEGPLHF

v_call: TRBV19
j_call: TRBJ1-1
cdr3_aa: CASSTRAGTISTEAFF

v_call: TRBV9
j_call: TRBJ2-1
cdr3_aa: CASSVVPGQYNEQFF

v_call: TRBV4-1
j_call: TRBJ1-2
cdr3_aa: CASSQGPADYGYTF

v_call: TRBV7-2
j_call: TRBJ1-1
cdr3_aa: CASSSGQGRNTEAFF

v_call: TRBV24-1
j_call: TRBJ1-5
cdr3_aa: CATSGGGNQPQHF

v_call: TRBV20-1
j_call: TRBJ2-7
cdr3_aa: CSARRQGLGEQYF

v_call: TRBV20-1
j_call: TRBJ2-3
cdr3_aa: CSARSEWSGLAGVGGTDTQYF

v_call: TRBV6-1
j_call: TRBJ1-5
cdr3_aa: CASSGLGTGNQPQHF

v_call: TRBV4-2
j_call: TRBJ1-5
cdr3_aa: CASSQDPDSNQPQHF

v_call: TRBV20-1
j_call: TRBJ2-7
cdr3_aa: CSARAQGQSYEQYF